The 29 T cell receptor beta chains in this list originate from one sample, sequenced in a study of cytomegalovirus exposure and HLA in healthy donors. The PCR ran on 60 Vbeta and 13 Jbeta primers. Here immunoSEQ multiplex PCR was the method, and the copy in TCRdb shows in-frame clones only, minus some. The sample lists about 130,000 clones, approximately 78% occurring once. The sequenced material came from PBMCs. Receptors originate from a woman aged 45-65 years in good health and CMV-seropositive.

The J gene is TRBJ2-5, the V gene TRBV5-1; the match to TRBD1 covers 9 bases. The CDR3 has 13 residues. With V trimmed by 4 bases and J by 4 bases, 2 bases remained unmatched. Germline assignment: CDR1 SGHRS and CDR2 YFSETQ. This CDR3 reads CASSIQGAETQYF. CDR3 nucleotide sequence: TGCGCCAGCAGCATACAGGGGGCAGAGACCCAGTACTTC.

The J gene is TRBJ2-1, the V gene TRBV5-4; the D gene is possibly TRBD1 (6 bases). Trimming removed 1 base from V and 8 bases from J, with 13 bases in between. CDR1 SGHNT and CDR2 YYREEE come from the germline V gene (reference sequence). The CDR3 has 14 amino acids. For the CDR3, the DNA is TGTGCCAGCAGCTTGACAGGGCTGTTGGATGAGCAGTTCTTC. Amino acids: CASSLTGLLDEQFF.

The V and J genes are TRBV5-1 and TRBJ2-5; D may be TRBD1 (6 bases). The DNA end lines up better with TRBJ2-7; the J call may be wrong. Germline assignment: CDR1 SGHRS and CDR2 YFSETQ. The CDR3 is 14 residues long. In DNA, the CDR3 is TGCGCCAGCAGCGAAACCGGGACAACCTACGAGCAGTACTTC. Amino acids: CASSETGTTYEQYF.

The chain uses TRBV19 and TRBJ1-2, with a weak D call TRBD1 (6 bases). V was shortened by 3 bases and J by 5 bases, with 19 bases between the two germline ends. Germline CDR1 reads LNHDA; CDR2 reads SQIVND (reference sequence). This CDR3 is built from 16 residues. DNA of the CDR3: TGTGCCAGTAGTATGGGGGCAGGGCGCGAGGGTTATGGCTACACCTTC. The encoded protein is CASSMGAGREGYGYTF.

This chain's CDR3 is CASGFGTVTTDTQYF. CDR3 nucleotide sequence: TGTGCCAGCGGTTTTGGGACAGTTACCACAGATACGCAGTATTTT. The chain couples TRBV7-6 to TRBJ2-3; 7 nucleotides match TRBD1. V lost 8 bases, J lost 2 bases, and 10 bases stayed unmatched. Germline values: CDR1 SGHVS, CDR2 FNYEAQ. The CDR3 runs 15 residues.

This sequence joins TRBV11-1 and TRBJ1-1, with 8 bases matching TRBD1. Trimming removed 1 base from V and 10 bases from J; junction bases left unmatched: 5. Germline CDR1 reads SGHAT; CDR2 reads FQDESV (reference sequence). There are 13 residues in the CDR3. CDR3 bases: TGTGCCAGCAGCTTAGGCAGGGGGCGCGGAGCTTTCTTT. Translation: CASSLGRGRGAFF.

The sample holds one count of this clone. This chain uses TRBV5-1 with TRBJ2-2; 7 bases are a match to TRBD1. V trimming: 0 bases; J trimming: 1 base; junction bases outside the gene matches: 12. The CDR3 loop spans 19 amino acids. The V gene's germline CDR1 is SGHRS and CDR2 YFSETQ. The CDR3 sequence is CASSLGTGQQGRNTGELFF. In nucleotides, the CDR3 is TGCGCCAGCAGCTTGGGGACAGGTCAACAAGGGCGGAACACCGGGGAGCTGTTTTTT.

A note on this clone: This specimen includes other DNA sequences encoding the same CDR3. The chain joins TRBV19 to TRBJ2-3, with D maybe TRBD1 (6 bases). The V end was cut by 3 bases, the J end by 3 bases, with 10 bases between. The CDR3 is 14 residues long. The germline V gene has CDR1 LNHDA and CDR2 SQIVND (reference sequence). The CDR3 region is CASSIGQGTDTQYF. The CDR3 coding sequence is TGTGCCAGTAGTATTGGGCAGGGGACAGATACGCAGTATTTT.

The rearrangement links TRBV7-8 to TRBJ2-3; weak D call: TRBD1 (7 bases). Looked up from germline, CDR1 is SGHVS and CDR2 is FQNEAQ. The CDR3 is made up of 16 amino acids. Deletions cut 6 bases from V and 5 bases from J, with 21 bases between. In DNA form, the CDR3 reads TGTGCCAGCAGAAGACAGGGTGGAGTGGGGGGAGATACGCAGTATTTT. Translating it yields CASRRQGGVGGDTQYF.

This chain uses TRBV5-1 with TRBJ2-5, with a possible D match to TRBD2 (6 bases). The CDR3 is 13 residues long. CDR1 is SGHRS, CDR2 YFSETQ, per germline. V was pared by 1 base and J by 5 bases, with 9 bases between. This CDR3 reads CASSLLAGETQYF. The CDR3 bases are TGCGCCAGCAGCTTGCTGGCGGGGGAGACCCAGTACTTC.

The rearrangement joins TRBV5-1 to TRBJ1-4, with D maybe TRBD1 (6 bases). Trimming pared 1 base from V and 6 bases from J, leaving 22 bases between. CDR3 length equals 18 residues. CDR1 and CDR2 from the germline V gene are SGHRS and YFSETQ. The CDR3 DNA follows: TGCGCCAGCAGCTTGTACGGTAGGACAGCCGCATTGGATGAAAAACTGTTTTTT. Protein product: CASSLYGRTAALDEKLFF.

The CDR3 nucleotides are TGCAGCGTTGCAGGGGTGCTGTTTGGAGAGCAGTACTTC. It translates to CSVAGVLFGEQYF. The chain combines TRBV29-1 with TRBJ2-7; the D gene is possibly TRBD1 (6 bases). CDR1 is SQVTM and CDR2 is ANQGSEA in the germline V gene. With 4 bases removed from V and 7 bases from J, the gap between germline ends came to 17 bases. There are 13 residues in the CDR3.

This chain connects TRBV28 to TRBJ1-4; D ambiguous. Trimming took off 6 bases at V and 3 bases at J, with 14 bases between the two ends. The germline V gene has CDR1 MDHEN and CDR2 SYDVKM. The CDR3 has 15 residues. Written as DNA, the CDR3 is TGTGCCAGCAGACCCTTAGCACGAGCTAATGAAAAACTGTTTTTT. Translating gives CASRPLARANEKLFF. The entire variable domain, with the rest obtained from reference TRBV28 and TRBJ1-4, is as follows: DVKVTQSSRYLVKRTGEKVFLECVQDMDHENMFWYRQDPGLGLRLIYFSYDVKMKEKGDIPEGYSVSREKKERFSLILESASTNQTSMYLCASRPLARANEKLFFGSGTQLSVL.

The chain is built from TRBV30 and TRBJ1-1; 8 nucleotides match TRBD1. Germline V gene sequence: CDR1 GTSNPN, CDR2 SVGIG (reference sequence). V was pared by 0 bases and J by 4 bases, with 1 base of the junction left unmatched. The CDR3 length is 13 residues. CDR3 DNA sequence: TGTGCCTGGAGTGTCGACAGGGGCACTGAAGCTTTCTTT. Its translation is CAWSVDRGTEAFF.

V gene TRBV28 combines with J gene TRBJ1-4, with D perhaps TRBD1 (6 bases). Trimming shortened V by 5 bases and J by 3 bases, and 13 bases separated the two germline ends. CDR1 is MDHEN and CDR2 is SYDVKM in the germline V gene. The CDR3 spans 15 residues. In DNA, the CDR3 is TGTGCCAGCAGTCAAGCAGGGGTGGCTAATGAAAAACTGTTTTTT. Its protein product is CASSQAGVANEKLFF.

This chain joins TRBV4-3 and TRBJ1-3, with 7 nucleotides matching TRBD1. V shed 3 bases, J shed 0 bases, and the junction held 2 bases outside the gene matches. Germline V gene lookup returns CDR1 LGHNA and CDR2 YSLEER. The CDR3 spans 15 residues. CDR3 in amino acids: CASSQNRGSGNTIYF. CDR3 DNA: TGCGCCAGCAGCCAGAACAGGGGCTCTGGAAACACCATATATTTT.

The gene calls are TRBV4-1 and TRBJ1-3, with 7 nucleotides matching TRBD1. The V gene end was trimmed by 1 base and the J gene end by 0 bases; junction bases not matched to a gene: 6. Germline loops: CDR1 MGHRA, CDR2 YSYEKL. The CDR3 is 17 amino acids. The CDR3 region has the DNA TGCGCCAGCAGCCAAGTCGGGACAGCTAACTCTGGAAACACCATATATTTT. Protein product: CASSQVGTANSGNTIYF.

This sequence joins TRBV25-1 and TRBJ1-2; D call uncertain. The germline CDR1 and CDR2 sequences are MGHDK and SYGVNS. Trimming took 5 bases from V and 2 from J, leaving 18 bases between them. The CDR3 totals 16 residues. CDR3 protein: CASSPTVGVPNYGYTF. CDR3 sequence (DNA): TGTGCCAGCAGTCCTACCGTCGGGGTGCCCAACTATGGCTACACCTTC.

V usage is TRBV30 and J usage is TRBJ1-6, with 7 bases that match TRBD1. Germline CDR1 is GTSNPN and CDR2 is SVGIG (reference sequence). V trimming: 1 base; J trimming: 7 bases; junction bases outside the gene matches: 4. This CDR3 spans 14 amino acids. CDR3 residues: CAWSAGQSNSPLHF. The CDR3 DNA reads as TGTGCCTGGAGTGCGGGACAGAGCAATTCACCCCTCCACTTT.

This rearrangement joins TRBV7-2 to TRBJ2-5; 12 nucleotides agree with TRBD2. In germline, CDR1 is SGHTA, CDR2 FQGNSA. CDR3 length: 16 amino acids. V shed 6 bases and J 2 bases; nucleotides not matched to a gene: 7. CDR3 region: CASRETSGRPQETQYF. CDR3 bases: TGTGCCAGCAGGGAAACTAGCGGGAGGCCTCAAGAGACCCAGTACTTC.

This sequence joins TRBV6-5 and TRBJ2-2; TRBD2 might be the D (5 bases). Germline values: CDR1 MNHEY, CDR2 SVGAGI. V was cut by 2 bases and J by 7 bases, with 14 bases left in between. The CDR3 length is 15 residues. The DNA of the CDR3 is TGTGCCAGCAGTTACCGTGAGGAGGCGGACGGGGAGCTGTTTTTT. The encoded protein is CASSYREEADGELFF.

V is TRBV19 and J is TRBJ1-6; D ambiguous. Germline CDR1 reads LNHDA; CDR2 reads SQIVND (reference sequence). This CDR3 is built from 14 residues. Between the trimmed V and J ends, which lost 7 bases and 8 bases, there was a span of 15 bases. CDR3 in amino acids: CASTKVPGDSPLHF. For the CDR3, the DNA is TGTGCCAGTACGAAGGTGCCGGGAGATTCACCCCTCCACTTT.

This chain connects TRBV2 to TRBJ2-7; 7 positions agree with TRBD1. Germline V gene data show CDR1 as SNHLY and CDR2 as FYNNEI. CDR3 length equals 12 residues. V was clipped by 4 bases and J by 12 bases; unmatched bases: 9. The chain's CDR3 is CASSGLTGIPYF. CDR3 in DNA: TGTGCCAGCAGTGGGTTGACAGGGATTCCGTACTTC.

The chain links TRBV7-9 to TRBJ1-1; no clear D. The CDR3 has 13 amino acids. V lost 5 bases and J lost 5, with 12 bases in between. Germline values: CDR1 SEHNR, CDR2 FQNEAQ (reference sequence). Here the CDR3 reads CASSVMPGTEAFF. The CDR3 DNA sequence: TGTGCCAGCAGCGTCATGCCGGGAACTGAAGCTTTCTTT.

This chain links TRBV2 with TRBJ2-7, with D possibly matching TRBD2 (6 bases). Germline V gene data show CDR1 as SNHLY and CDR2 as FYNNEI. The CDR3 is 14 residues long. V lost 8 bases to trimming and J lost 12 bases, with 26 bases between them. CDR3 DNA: TGTGCCAGCTTTTCCGGGACTCTCACCTCCCCGGCGTACTTC. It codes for CASFSGTLTSPAYF.

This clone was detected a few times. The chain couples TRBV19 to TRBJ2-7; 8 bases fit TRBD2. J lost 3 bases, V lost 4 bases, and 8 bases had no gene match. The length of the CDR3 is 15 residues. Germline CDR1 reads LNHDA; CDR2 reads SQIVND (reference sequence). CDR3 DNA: TGTGCCAGTAGTACTATAGCGGGGAAAGGCTACGAGCAGTACTTC. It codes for CASSTIAGKGYEQYF.

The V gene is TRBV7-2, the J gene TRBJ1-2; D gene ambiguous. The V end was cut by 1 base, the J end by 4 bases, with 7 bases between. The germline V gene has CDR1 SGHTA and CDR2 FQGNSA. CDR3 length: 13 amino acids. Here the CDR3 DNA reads TGTGCCAGCAGCTTAGGAATAGCCTATGGCTACACCTTC. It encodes CASSLGIAYGYTF.

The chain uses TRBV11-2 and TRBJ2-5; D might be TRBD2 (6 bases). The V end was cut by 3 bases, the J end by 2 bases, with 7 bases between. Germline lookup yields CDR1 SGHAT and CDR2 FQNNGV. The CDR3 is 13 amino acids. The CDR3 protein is CASSLGLQETQYF. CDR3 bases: TGTGCCAGCAGCTTGGGACTGCAAGAGACCCAGTACTTC. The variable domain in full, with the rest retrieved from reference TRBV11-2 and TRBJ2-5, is EAGVAQSPRYKIIEKRQSVAFWCNPISGHATLYWYQQILGQGPKLLIQFQNNGVVDDSQLPKDRFSAERLKGVDSTLKIQPAKLEDSAVYLCASSLGLQETQYFGPGTRLLVL.

CDR3 nucleotides: TGTGCCATCAGTGAGTCGACCAGCGGCACAGATACGCAGTATTTT. Translated: CAISESTSGTDTQYF. The genes are TRBV10-3 and TRBJ2-3; D uncertain. The CDR3 covers 15 residues. V was shortened by 0 bases and J by 1 base, with 8 bases between the two germline ends. Germline values: CDR1 ENHRY, CDR2 SYGVKD.